The clone carrying this T cell receptor (beta chain) showed up many times. Its antigen is unidentified. The CDR3 regions of TCR beta were amplified from RNA transcripts. An initial round of RT-PCR targeting the TCR CDR3 relied on the HTBI primer set. One entry per CDR3 protein results from TCRdb running MiXCR on the multiplex PCR reads. The sample yields roughly 300,000 distinct CDR3 sequences, under 25% seen once. This sample is drawn from a study of T cells in Graves' hyperthyroidism and ophthalmopathy. General study results and limits: Within blood appeared most thyroid clonotypes that had expanded above 0.001.

This CDR3 spans 14 amino acids. Per the germline V gene, CDR1 is SGHTA and CDR2 is FQGTGA. Losses at the gene ends were 4 bases for V and 2 bases for J; bases not matched to a gene: 3. When ophthalmopathy did not progress within 18 months, Graves' hyperthyroidism was considered stable. It was uncontrolled infection, other autoimmune disease, pregnancy or lactation that excluded patients. The TCR originated in a woman in her forties or fifties with Graves' hyperthyroidism. The specimen was blood. This chain uses TRBV7-3 with TRBJ2-3; 7 positions match TRBD2. The CDR3 region is CASSSGGITDTQYF. In DNA form, the CDR3 reads TGTGCCAGCAGCTCCGGGGGGATCACAGATACGCAGTATTTT.